Each of the 21 T cell receptor beta chains below was sequenced from the same sample in a study of vaccination effects on CD4 cells after COVID-19 (dated by TCRdb to between 2021 and 2024). To prepare the library, the immunoSEQ multiplex PCR assay was applied. TCRdb took over this immuneACCESS table, retaining in-frame rearrangements with V and J assigned. Such tables are incomplete; in checked studies, under half of the missing clones stem from an unresolved V gene, and the remainder is unexplained. The sample profile shows around 83,000 clones; around 74% of them were found once. 1.5% to 2% of the sample goes to the ten largest clones. For these receptors, no antigen is known. In the ViraFEST assay, PBMC were stimulated with viral peptide pools, and antigen-specific CD4+ T cell clonotypes were then identified by expansion using TCR sequencing. After less than 13 days of culture, CD4+ T cells were isolated with the EasySep CD4+ T cell isolation kit.

The sample was CD4+ T cells from PBMCs cultured with HCoV-229E spike peptides, taken before COVID-19 vaccination. Explained via the paper, the cell subset or site label denotes: HCoV-229E spike overlapping peptide pool stimulation. These TCRs come from a human donor who received a COVID-19 vaccine.

The sample holds a few counts of this clone. The chain employs TRBV6-2 or TRBV6-3 and TRBJ2-7; the match to TRBD1 covers 10 bases. Unmatched junction bases numbered 7, after V lost 2 bases and J lost 3 bases. The CDR3 spans 16 residues. Germline V gene lookup returns CDR1 MNHEY and CDR2 SVGEGT. Written as DNA, the CDR3 is TGTGCCAGCAGTTACCGAACCGGGACAGGGGACTACGAGCAGTACGTC. Translation: CASSYRTGTGDYEQYV.

The chain has TRBV21-1 and TRBJ2-4; the table's D call of TRBD1 was not tested on the DNA. TRBV21-1 is a listed pseudogene. This CDR3 comprises 14 residues. The CDR3 reads CASSKAAARNIQYF. The CDR3 DNA reads TGTGCCAGCAGCAAAGCGGCAGCCAGGAACATTCAGTACTTC.

This clone came up a few times. The chain couples TRBV12-3 or TRBV12-4 to TRBJ1-2; D uncertain. This CDR3 spans 12 amino acids. Written as DNA, the CDR3 is TGTGCTACCCTCGCGAAGAGTTTTGGCTACACCTTC. It specifies CATLAKSFGYTF.

CDR3 coding DNA: TGCGCCAGCAGCCAAGATATCAGGGGGCGTCACTATGGCTACACCTTC. This encodes CASSQDIRGRHYGYTF. This chain joins TRBV4-3 and TRBJ1-2; TRBD1 matches 8 bases. The CDR3 is made up of 16 amino acids. Germline trimming cut 0 bases from V and 3 bases from J; bases unmatched to any gene: 6. CDR1 and CDR2 from the germline V gene are LGHNA and YSLEER.

This clone was observed once. The rearrangement joins TRBV10-3 to TRBJ1-2; TRBD1 is a possible D gene (5 bases). The CDR3 spans 13 residues. Trimming removed 2 bases at V and 4 bases at J, with 8 bases between. The germline V gene has CDR1 ENHRY and CDR2 SYGVKD. CDR3: CAISEGAGYGYTF. DNA for the CDR3: TGTGCCATCAGTGAGGGGGCGGGCTATGGCTACACCTTC.

This clone has only a few counts. This chain connects TRBV18 to TRBJ1-1, with no clear D. V shed 6 bases and J shed 3 bases, with 17 bases lying between them. This CDR3 has 15 residues. The V gene's germline CDR1 is KGHSH and CDR2 LQKENI. The CDR3 protein is CASSGVSQRDTEAFF. The CDR3 DNA reads TGTGCCAGCTCCGGAGTTTCTCAGAGGGACACTGAAGCTTTCTTT.

There are a few counts of this clone. This chain joins TRBV7-9 and TRBJ1-1, with TRBD1 identical over 8 bases. The CDR3 has 15 amino acids. The trim removed 4 bases at V and 6 bases at J, leaving 10 bases unmatched. Looked up from germline, CDR1 is SEHNR and CDR2 is FQNEAQ (reference sequence). CDR3 sequence (DNA): TGTGCCAGCAGCTCTCCTGGGACAGGACACCCTGAAGCTTTCTTT. It specifies CASSSPGTGHPEAFF.

The table lists this clone with a few counts. The chain is built from TRBV2 and TRBJ1-5, with D possibly TRBD1 on 5 matching bases. The CDR3 has 13 residues. CDR1 and CDR2 from the germline V gene are SNHLY and FYNNEI. The V end lost 5 bases, the J end lost 5 bases, and 10 bases lay between the germline ends. The CDR3 protein is CASSNLGDQPQHF. CDR3 in DNA: TGTGCCAGCAGTAACCTGGGGGATCAGCCCCAGCATTTT.

The J gene is TRBJ2-1, the V gene TRBV4-2; D is unresolved. Germline assignment: CDR1 LGHNA and CDR2 YNFKEQ. CDR3 length: 13 residues. Trimming removed 1 base at V and 6 bases at J, with 7 bases between. CDR3 loop: CASSQVGANEQFF. In nucleotides, the CDR3 is TGTGCCAGCAGCCAAGTAGGAGCCAATGAGCAGTTCTTC.

The chain joins TRBV7-9 to TRBJ2-7, with D perhaps being TRBD1 or TRBD2 (6 bases each). V lost 1 base, J lost 0 bases, and 10 bases lay in between. From germline, CDR1 is SEHNR and CDR2 FQNEAQ (reference sequence). CDR3 size: 15 residues. CDR3 sequence (DNA): TGTGCCAGCAGCTTAGGGGGGGCCCGCTCCTACGAGCAGTACGTC. Protein: CASSLGGARSYEQYV.

V and J are TRBV24-1 and TRBJ1-2, with D unclear. Trimming left V 4 bases short and J 2 bases short, with 13 bases between. Germline CDR1 is KGHDR and CDR2 is SFDVKD. This CDR3 comprises 15 residues. The CDR3 bases are TGTGCCACCAGTGACGCTAGCCCGGGAAACTATGGCTACACCTTC. Translation: CATSDASPGNYGYTF.

The V and J genes are TRBV5-6 and TRBJ1-2, with no clear D. Germline lookup yields CDR1 SGHDT and CDR2 YYEEEE. The V gene lost 1 base and the J gene lost 0 bases, with 7 bases spanning the gap. The CDR3 extends over 14 amino acids. Here the CDR3 reads CASSLYYPNYGYTF. CDR3 sequence (DNA): TGTGCCAGCAGCTTGTATTACCCTAACTATGGCTACACCTTC.

The rearrangement links TRBV5-1 to TRBJ1-1; D gene uncertain. Germline loops: CDR1 SGHRS, CDR2 YFSETQ. The CDR3 covers 15 residues. The ends were cut back, 4 bases at V and 3 bases at J, with 16 bases in the middle. The CDR3 is CASSPRTGWDTEAFF. The CDR3 nucleotides are TGCGCCAGCAGCCCAAGAACGGGGTGGGACACTGAAGCTTTCTTT. Using reference TRBV5-1 and TRBJ1-1 for the parts outside the CDR3, the full variable domain is KAGVTQTPRYLIKTRGQQVTLSCSPISGHRSVSWYQQTPGQGLQFLFEYFSETQRNKGNFPGRFSGRQFSNSRSEMNVSTLELGDSALYLCASSPRTGWDTEAFFGQGTRLTVV.

V gene TRBV20-1 combines with J gene TRBJ1-5; 9 positions agree with TRBD1. Losses at the gene ends were 6 bases for V and 8 bases for J; bases not matched to a gene: 14. Per germline, CDR1 DFQATT and CDR2 SNEGSKA (reference sequence). There are 15 residues in the CDR3. The CDR3 region is CSASPGTGFGEPQHF. As DNA, the CDR3 is TGCAGTGCGAGTCCCGGGACAGGGTTCGGGGAGCCCCAGCATTTT.

The chain couples TRBV5-5 to TRBJ1-1, with 8 bases aligning to TRBD1. The CDR3 contains 16 residues. J gave up 0 bases and V 1 base, and 5 bases lay outside the gene matches. The germline V gene has CDR1 SGHKS and CDR2 YYEKEE (reference sequence). CDR3 residues: CASSLMRQGLNTEAFF. The CDR3 coding sequence is TGTGCCAGCAGCTTGATGAGACAGGGGTTGAACACTGAAGCTTTCTTT.

V is TRBV24-1 and J is TRBJ2-2, with D possibly matching TRBD1 (5 bases). This CDR3 spans 15 amino acids. V was cut by 5 bases and J by 1 base, with 10 bases left in between. The germline V gene encodes CDR1 KGHDR and CDR2 SFDVKD. The CDR3 loop is CATSGSQGNTGELFF. Written as DNA, the CDR3 is TGTGCCACCAGTGGTAGCCAGGGGAACACCGGGGAGCTGTTTTTT.

The rearrangement uses TRBV9 and TRBJ2-5; D possibly corresponds to TRBD2 (5 bases). This CDR3 spans 15 amino acids. In germline, CDR1 is SGDLS, CDR2 YYNGEE. V was trimmed by 0 bases and J by 1 base, leaving 10 bases between them. CDR3 region: CASSVAPDFQETQYF. CDR3 sequence (DNA): TGTGCCAGCAGCGTAGCGCCGGACTTCCAAGAGACCCAGTACTTC.

This clone has only one observation. This chain uses TRBV9 with TRBJ1-6; TRBD1 aligns across 8 bases. Germline V gene sequence: CDR1 SGDLS, CDR2 YYNGEE. Trimming removed 3 bases from V and 11 bases from J; junction bases left unmatched: 4. CDR3 length: 13 amino acids. The CDR3 DNA reads as TGTGCCAGCAGCGGACAGGGGACGCCACCCCTCCACTTT. Residues: CASSGQGTPPLHF. The variable domain in full, with the rest retrieved from reference TRBV9 and TRBJ1-6, is DSGVTQTPKHLITATGQRVTLRCSPRSGDLSVYWYQQSLDQGLQFLIQYYNGEERAKGNILERFSAQQFPDLHSELNLSSLELGDSALYFCASSGQGTPPLHFGNGTRLTVT.

This clone appeared once. The chain employs TRBV6-1 and TRBJ1-6; D is ambiguous. This CDR3 has 17 residues. Trimming took 4 bases from V and 5 from J, leaving 18 bases between them. Germline-derived CDR1 and CDR2 are MNHNS and SASEGT. In nucleotides, the CDR3 is TGTGCCAGCAGTGCTCGGGGTAATGACGGGAATAATTCACCCCTCCACTTT. This encodes CASSARGNDGNNSPLHF.

This chain links TRBV7-8 with TRBJ1-2; TRBD1 matches 8 bases. The V segment lost 5 bases and the J segment 5 bases; nucleotides outside the gene matches: 7. The CDR3 runs 14 residues. Germline V gives CDR1 SGHVS, CDR2 FQNEAQ. For the CDR3, the DNA is TGTGCCAGCAGCCGCCGGGACAGGACGTATGGCTACACCTTC. The encoded protein is CASSRRDRTYGYTF.

This chain joins TRBV4-1 and TRBJ2-5; the D gene could be TRBD1 or TRBD2 (5 bases each). This CDR3 has 13 residues. The V end lost 5 bases, the J end lost 6 bases, and 13 bases lay between the germline ends. Looked up from germline, CDR1 is MGHRA and CDR2 is YSYEKL. The CDR3 sequence is CASSWDGSQTQYF. CDR3 DNA sequence: TGCGCCAGCAGCTGGGACGGGTCGCAGACCCAGTACTTC.